Listed below are T cell receptor beta chains from one sample, sequenced in a study of graft-versus-host responses after intestinal transplantation. Measured with immunoSEQ multiplex PCR; TCRdb has only the in-frame clones, and not every one. Of 90,000 to 95,000 clones in the sample, 85% to 95% were seen once. Antigens for these TCRs are unknown. Source: unstimulated CD8+ T cells sorted from spleen or lymph node cells, taken before intestinal transplant. The receptors here all came from a human donor who received an intestinal transplant. CDR3s include the opening cysteine and the closing phenylalanine or tryptophan. A D gene is named only where the DNA matches it firmly. Rows give clone size only sometimes, using once, few, many, or a class for an expanded clone.

TRBD2,NA,TRBJ2-1,TRBV15,CATRIAGGLNEQFF,TGTGCCACCAGGATAGCGGGGGGCCTCAATGAGCAGTTCTTC
NA,NA,TRBJ1-2,TRBV29-1,CSVERVVGYTF,TGCAGCGTTGAACGGGTAGTTGGCTACACCTTC
NA,NA,TRBJ2-1,TRBV28,CASSLYNEQFF,TGTGCCAGCAGTCTCTACAATGAGCAGTTCTTC
NA,NA,TRBJ2-2,TRBV30,CAGSRGLNTGELFF,TGTGCCGGGAGTAGGGGTTTGAACACCGGGGAGCTGTTTTTT
NA,NA,TRBJ1-4,TRBV19,CASSKGTISSEKLFF,TGTGCCAGTAGTAAGGGGACAATTTCGAGTGAAAAACTGTTTTTT
TRBD2,NA,TRBJ2-3,TRBV4-2,CASSPTIAGGGADTQYF,TGTGCCAGCAGCCCCACGATAGCGGGCGGGGGGGCAGATACGCAGTATTTT
TRBD1,NA,TRBJ1-3,TRBV7-9,CASSLTGGNGNTIYF,TGTGCCAGCAGCTTGACAGGGGGCAACGGAAACACCATATATTTT
NA,few,TRBJ1-3,TRBV19,CASSAGGPGNTIYF,TGTGCCAGTAGCGCCGGGGGTCCTGGAAACACCATATATTTT
NA,NA,TRBJ1-1,TRBV19,CASSTHQGGGAFF,TGTGCCAGTAGTACCCACCAGGGTGGTGGAGCTTTCTTT
TRBD1,NA,TRBJ2-7,TRBV9,CASSVDGQAAYEQYF,TGTGCCAGCAGCGTAGATGGACAGGCGGCCTACGAGCAGTACTTC
TRBD2,NA,TRBJ2-2,TRBV4-3,CASSHGPGGTNTGELFF,TGCGCCAGCAGCCACGGGCCGGGGGGGACCAACACCGGGGAGCTGTTTTTT
TRBD2,NA,TRBJ2-3,TRBV30,CAWNVPPASGGRIDTQYF,TGTGCCTGGAACGTCCCCCCGGCTAGCGGGGGGCGTATAGATACGCAGTATTTT
NA,NA,TRBJ2-1,TRBV27,CASSITGLGAYNEQFF,TGTGCCAGCAGTATCACAGGGCTCGGGGCCTACAATGAGCAGTTCTTC
TRBD2,NA,TRBJ2-7,TRBV27,CASSLSVGTSGMYEQYF,TGTGCCAGCAGTTTATCGGTGGGGACTAGCGGGATGTACGAGCAGTACTTC
NA,NA,TRBJ1-1,TRBV28,CASSLGVRGSEAFF,TGTGCCAGCAGTTTAGGAGTAAGGGGGTCTGAAGCTTTCTTT
TRBD2,NA,TRBJ2-7,TRBV13,CASSLGISGGYEQYF,TGTGCCAGCAGCTTAGGTATCAGCGGGGGCTACGAGCAGTACTTC
TRBD2,NA,TRBJ2-1,TRBV6-6,CASSSSGSSYNEQFF,TGTGCCAGCAGTTCTAGCGGGAGCTCCTACAATGAGCAGTTCTTC
NA,NA,TRBJ2-3,TRBV7-2,CASSLERVGGSTDTQYF,TGTGCCAGCAGCTTAGAGCGGGTTGGCGGGAGCACAGATACGCAGTATTTT
TRBD1,NA,TRBJ1-5,TRBV19,CASSKDRGRVQPQHF,TGTGCCAGTAGCAAGGACAGGGGGCGAGTTCAGCCCCAGCATTTT
NA,NA,TRBJ1-1,TRBV5-6,CASSLLIQVNTEAFF,TGTGCCAGCAGCTTATTAATTCAGGTGAACACTGAAGCTTTCTTT
NA,NA,TRBJ1-3,TRBV7-9,CASSSRDTAGNTIYF,TGTGCCAGCAGCTCCCGGGACACCGCCGGAAACACCATATATTTT
TRBD1,once,TRBJ2-1,TRBV19,CASSHRGYNEQFF,TGTGCCAGTAGTCACAGGGGATACAATGAGCAGTTCTTC
NA,once,TRBJ2-7,TRBV19,CASSPGGAYEQYF,TGTGCCAGTAGCCCGGGCGGGGCCTACGAGCAGTACTTC
TRBD2,once,TRBJ2-7,TRBV27,CASRVTGTSSYEQYF,TGTGCCAGCAGGGTAACCGGGACTAGCAGTTACGAGCAGTACTTC
NA,NA,TRBJ1-1,TRBV5-6,CASSQPVVGGNTEAFF,TGTGCCAGCAGCCAACCAGTAGTCGGGGGGAACACTGAAGCTTTCTTT
TRBD2,NA,TRBJ2-1,TRBV11-1,CASSLELAGGDEQFF,TGTGCCAGCAGCTTAGAATTAGCGGGAGGCGATGAGCAGTTCTTC
NA,NA,TRBJ1-2,TRBV5-1,CASSFGVGNYGYTF,TGCGCCAGCAGCTTCGGGGTTGGAAACTATGGCTACACCTTC
TRBD1,NA,TRBJ2-1,TRBV2,CASSGGQSSSYNEQFF,TGTGCCAGCAGTGGGGGACAGTCGAGCTCCTACAATGAGCAGTTCTTC
TRBD2,NA,TRBJ2-1,TRBV13,CASSLGGASGSPYNEQFF,TGTGCCAGCAGCTTAGGTGGGGCTAGCGGGAGTCCCTACAATGAGCAGTTCTTC
NA,NA,TRBJ2-7,TRBV30,CAWSVSLEMSNTDEQYF,TGTGCCTGGAGTGTATCCCTGGAGATGTCCAATACCGACGAGCAGTACTTC
TRBD1,NA,TRBJ2-7,TRBV13,CASSHSGTGLYEQYF,TGTGCCAGCAGCCACTCCGGGACAGGATTATACGAGCAGTACTTC
TRBD2,NA,TRBJ2-3,TRBV28,CASSPGYGSGRFTDTQYF,TGTGCCAGCAGTCCAGGATATGGTAGCGGGAGGTTCACAGATACGCAGTATTTT
TRBD1,NA,TRBJ1-5,TRBV19,CASGQGVGNQPQHF,TGTGCCAGCGGACAGGGTGTAGGCAATCAGCCCCAGCATTTT
NA,NA,TRBJ2-7,TRBV5-1,CASSLGATSYEQYF,TGCGCCAGCAGCTTGGGAGCCACCTCCTACGAGCAGTACTTC
TRBD1,NA,TRBJ1-5,TRBV6-1,CASSETGYQPQHF,TGTGCCAGCAGTGAGACAGGGTATCAGCCCCAGCATTTT
TRBD2,NA,TRBJ2-7,TRBV19,CASSFGGGSSYEQYF,TGTGCCAGTAGTTTTGGCGGGGGATCGTCCTACGAGCAGTACTTC
NA,NA,TRBJ2-7,TRBV2,CASSVRQGTNEQYF,TGTGCCAGCAGTGTCCGGCAGGGGACGAACGAGCAGTACTTC
TRBD1,NA,TRBJ1-1,TRBV10-2,CASQGDFAEAFF,TGCGCCAGTCAGGGGGACTTCGCTGAAGCTTTCTTT
TRBD2,NA,TRBJ2-2,TRBV9,CASSNSGANTGELFF,TGTGCCAGCAGCAACAGCGGGGCGAACACCGGGGAGCTGTTTTTT
TRBD1,NA,TRBJ1-2,TRBV5-6,CASSSGTAHYGYTF,TGTGCCAGCAGCTCCGGGACAGCTCACTATGGCTACACCTTC
TRBD1,NA,TRBJ1-5,TRBV10-1,CASSESDRERSNSNQPQHF,TGCGCCAGCAGTGAGTCTGACAGGGAGAGATCTAATAGCAATCAGCCCCAGCATTTT
NA,NA,TRBJ2-7,TRBV27,CASSFTGSYEQYF,TGTGCCAGCAGTTTTACAGGCTCCTACGAGCAGTACTTC
NA,NA,TRBJ2-7,TRBV29-1,CSVEKQGVTSYEQYF,TGCAGCGTTGAGAAACAGGGAGTAACTTCCTACGAGCAGTACTTC